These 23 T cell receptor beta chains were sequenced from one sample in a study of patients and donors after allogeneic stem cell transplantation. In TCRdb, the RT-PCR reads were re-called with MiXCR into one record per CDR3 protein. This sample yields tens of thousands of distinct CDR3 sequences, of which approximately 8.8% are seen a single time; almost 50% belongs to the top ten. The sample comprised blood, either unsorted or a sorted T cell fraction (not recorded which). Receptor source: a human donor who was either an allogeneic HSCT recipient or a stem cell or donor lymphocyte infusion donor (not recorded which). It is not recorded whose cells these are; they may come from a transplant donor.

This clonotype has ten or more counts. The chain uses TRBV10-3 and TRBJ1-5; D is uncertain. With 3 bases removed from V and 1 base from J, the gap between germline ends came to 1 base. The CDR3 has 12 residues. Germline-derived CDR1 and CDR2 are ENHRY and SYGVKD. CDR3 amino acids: CAISDSNQPQHF. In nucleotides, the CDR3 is TGTGCCATCAGTGACAGCAATCAGCCCCAGCATTTT.

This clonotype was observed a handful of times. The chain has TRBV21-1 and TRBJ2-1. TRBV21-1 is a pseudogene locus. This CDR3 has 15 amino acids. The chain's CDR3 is CASSKGRIHYNEQFF. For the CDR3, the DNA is TGTGCCAGCAGCAAAGGTCGGATACACTACAATGAGCAGTTCTTC.

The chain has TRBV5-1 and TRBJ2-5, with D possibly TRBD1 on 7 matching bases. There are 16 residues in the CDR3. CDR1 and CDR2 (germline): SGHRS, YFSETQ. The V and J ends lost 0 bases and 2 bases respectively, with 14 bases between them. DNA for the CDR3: TGCGCCAGCAGCTTGGTCGTGTCAGGGGGGCAAGAGACCCAGTACTTC. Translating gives CASSLVVSGGQETQYF.

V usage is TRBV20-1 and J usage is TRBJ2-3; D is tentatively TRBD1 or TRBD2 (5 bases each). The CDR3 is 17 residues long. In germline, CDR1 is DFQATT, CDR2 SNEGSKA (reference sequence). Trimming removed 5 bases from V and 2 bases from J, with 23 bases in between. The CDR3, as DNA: TGCAGTGCTGCACCACTTTTGGGGGAGATGAACACAGATACGCAGTATTTT. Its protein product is CSAAPLLGEMNTDTQYF.

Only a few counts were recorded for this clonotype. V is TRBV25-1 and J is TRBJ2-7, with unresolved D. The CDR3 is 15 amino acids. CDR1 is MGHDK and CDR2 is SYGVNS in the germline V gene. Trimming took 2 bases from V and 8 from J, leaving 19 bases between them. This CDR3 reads CASSETLWARNQQYF. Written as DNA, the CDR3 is TGTGCCAGCAGTGAAACCCTCTGGGCGAGAAACCAGCAGTACTTC.

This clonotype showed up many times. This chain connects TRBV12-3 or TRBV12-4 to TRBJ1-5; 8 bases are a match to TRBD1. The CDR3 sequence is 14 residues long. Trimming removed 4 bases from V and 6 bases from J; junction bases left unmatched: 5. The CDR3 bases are TGTGCCAGCAGTTCAGGGGGCTCAAGTCAGCCCCAGCATTTT. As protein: CASSSGGSSQPQHF.

CDR3 in amino acids: CASSLVGPEQFF. The CDR3 nucleotides are TGTGCCAGCAGCTTAGTAGGACCGGAGCAGTTCTTC. The chain has TRBV7-9 and TRBJ2-1; D unresolved. V gave up 1 base and J gave up 10 bases, with 8 bases separating them. CDR3 length: 12 amino acids. Germline CDR1 reads SEHNR; CDR2 reads FQNEAQ (reference sequence).

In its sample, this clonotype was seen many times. CDR3 coding DNA: TGTGCCAGCAGCTTGTCGGTGAATGAAAAACTGTTTTTT. Translated, it gives CASSLSVNEKLFF. The V and J genes are TRBV7-7 and TRBJ1-4; no reliable D call. CDR3 length: 13 residues. Between the trimmed V and J ends, which lost 3 bases and 5 bases, there was a span of 7 bases. Germline V CDR1 and CDR2: SSHAT, FNYEAQ (reference sequence).

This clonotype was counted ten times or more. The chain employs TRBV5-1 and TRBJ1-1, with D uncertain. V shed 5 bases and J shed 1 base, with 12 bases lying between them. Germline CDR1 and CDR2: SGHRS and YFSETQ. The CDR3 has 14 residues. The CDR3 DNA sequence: TGCGCCAGCAGTTTTCTCGACTGGAACACTGAAGCTTTCTTT. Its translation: CASSFLDWNTEAFF. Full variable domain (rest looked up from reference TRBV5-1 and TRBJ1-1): KAGVTQTPRYLIKTRGQQVTLSCSPISGHRSVSWYQQTPGQGLQFLFEYFSETQRNKGNFPGRFSGRQFSNSRSEMNVSTLELGDSALYLCASSFLDWNTEAFFGQGTRLTVV.

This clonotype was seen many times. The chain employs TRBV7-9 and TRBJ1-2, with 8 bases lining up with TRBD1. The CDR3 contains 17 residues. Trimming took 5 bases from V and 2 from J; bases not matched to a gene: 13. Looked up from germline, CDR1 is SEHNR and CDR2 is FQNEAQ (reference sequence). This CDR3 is CASSPTHPGTGNYGYTF. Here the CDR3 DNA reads TGTGCCAGCAGCCCAACACACCCTGGGACAGGCAACTATGGCTACACCTTC. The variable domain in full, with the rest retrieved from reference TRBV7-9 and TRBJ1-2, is DTGVSQNPRHKITKRGQNVTFRCDPISEHNRLYWYRQTLGQGPEFLTYFQNEAQLEKSRLLSDRFSAERPKGSFSTLEIQRTEQGDSAMYLCASSPTHPGTGNYGYTFGSGTRLTVV.

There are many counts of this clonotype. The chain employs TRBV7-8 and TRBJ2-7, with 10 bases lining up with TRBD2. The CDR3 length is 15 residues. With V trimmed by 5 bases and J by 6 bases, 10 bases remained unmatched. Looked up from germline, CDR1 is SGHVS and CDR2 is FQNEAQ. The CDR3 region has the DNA TGTGCCAGCAGCCCAAGTAGCGGGAGGCGGAGCGAGCAGTACTTC. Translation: CASSPSSGRRSEQYF. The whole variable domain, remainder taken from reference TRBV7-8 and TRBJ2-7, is GAGVSQSPRYKVAKRGQDVALRCDPISGHVSLFWYQQALGQGPEFLTYFQNEAQLDKSGLPSDRFFAERPEGSVSTLKIQRTQQEDSAVYLCASSPSSGRRSEQYFGPGTRLTVT.

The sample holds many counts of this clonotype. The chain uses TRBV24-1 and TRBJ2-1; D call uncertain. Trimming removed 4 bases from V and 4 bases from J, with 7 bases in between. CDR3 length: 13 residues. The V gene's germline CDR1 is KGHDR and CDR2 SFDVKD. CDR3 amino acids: CATSDNLYNEQFF. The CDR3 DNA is TGTGCCACCAGTGACAATCTATACAATGAGCAGTTCTTC.

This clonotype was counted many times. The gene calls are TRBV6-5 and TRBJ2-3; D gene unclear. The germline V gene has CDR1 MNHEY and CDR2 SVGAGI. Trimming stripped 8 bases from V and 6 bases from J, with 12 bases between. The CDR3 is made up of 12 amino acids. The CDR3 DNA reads TGTGCCAGCGCGACCAGCTTCGATACGCAGTATTTT. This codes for CASATSFDTQYF.

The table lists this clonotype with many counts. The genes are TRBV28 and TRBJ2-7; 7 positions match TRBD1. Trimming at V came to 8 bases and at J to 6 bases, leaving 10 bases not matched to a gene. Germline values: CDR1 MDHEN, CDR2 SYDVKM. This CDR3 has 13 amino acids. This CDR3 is CASDRVNRGEQYF. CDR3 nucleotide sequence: TGTGCCAGCGACCGAGTCAACAGGGGCGAGCAGTACTTC.

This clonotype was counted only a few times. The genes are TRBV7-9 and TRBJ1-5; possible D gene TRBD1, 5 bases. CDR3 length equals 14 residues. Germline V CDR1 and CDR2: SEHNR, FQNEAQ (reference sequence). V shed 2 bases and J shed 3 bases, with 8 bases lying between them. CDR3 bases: TGTGCCAGCAGCTTATCAGGGCTCAATCAGCCCCAGCATTTT. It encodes CASSLSGLNQPQHF. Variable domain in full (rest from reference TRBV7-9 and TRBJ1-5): DTGVSQNPRHKITKRGQNVTFRCDPISEHNRLYWYRQTLGQGPEFLTYFQNEAQLEKSRLLSDRFSAERPKGSFSTLEIQRTEQGDSAMYLCASSLSGLNQPQHFGDGTRLSIL.

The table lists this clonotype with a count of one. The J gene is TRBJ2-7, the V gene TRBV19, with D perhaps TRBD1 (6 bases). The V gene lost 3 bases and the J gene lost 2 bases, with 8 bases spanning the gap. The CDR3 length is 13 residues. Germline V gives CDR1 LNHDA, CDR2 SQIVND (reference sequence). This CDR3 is CASSIRGPYEQYF. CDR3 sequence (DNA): TGTGCCAGTAGTATCAGGGGACCCTACGAGCAGTACTTC.

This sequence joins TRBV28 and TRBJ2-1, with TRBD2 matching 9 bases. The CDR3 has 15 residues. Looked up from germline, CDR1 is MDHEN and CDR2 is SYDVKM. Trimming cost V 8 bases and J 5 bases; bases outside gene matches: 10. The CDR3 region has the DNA TGTGCCAGCTCGGATACTAGCGGGTATGACAATGAGCAGTTCTTC. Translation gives CASSDTSGYDNEQFF.

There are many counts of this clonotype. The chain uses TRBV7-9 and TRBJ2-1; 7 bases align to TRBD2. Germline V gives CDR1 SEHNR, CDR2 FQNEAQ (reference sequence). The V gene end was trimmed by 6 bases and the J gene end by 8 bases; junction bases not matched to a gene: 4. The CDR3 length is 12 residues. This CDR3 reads CASRQGLYEQFF. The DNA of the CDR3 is TGTGCCAGCAGGCAGGGACTATATGAGCAGTTCTTC.

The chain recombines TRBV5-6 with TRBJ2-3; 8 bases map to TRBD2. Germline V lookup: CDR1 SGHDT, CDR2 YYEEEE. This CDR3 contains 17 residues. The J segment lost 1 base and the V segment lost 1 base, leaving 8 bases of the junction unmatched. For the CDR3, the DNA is TGTGCCAGCAGCTTGTTAACGGGAGGGCCGGGCACAGATACGCAGTATTTT. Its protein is CASSLLTGGPGTDTQYF.

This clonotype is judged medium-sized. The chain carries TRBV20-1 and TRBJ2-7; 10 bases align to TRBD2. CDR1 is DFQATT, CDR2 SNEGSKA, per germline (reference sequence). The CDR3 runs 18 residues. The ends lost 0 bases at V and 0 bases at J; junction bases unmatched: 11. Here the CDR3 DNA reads TGCAGTGCTAGAGATGGGGCCCTAGCGGGAGATACCTCCTACGAGCAGTACTTC. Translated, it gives CSARDGALAGDTSYEQYF.

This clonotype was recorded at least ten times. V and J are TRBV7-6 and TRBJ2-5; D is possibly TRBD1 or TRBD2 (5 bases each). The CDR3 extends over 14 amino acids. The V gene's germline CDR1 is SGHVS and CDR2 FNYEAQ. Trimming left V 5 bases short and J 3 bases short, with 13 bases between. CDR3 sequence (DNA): TGTGCCAGCAGCCTCCAAGGGACCGAAGAGACCCAGTACTTC. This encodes CASSLQGTEETQYF.

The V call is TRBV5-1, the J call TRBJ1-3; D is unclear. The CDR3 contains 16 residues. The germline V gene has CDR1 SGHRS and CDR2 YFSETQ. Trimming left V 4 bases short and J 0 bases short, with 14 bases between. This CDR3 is CASSPGDTASGNTIYF. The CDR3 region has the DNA TGCGCCAGCAGCCCTGGAGACACGGCCTCTGGAAACACCATATATTTT. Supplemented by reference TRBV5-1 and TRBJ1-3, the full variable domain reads KAGVTQTPRYLIKTRGQQVTLSCSPISGHRSVSWYQQTPGQGLQFLFEYFSETQRNKGNFPGRFSGRQFSNSRSEMNVSTLELGDSALYLCASSPGDTASGNTIYFGEGSWLTVV.

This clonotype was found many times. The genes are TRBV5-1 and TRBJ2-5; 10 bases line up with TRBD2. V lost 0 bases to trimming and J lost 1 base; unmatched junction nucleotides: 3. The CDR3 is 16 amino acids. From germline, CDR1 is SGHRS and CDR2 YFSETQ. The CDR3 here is CASSLAVAGGQETQYF. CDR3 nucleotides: TGCGCCAGCAGCTTGGCGGTAGCGGGGGGCCAAGAGACCCAGTACTTC.